Below are 5 T cell receptor beta chains sequenced from a single sample in a study of immune cell composition in non-small cell lung cancer. TCRdb keeps only in-frame clones here, not all; method: immunoSEQ multiplex PCR. Of under 11,000 clones in the sample, over 55% are singletons; the top ten hold 18%. The sequencing input was lung tumor tissue. Receptors originate from a human donor with non-small cell lung cancer.

V gene TRBV5-1 combines with J gene TRBJ2-3; 12 nucleotides line up with TRBD1. The V and J ends lost 0 bases and 4 bases, in that order; junction bases with no gene match: 6. Germline V CDR1 and CDR2: SGHRS, YFSETQ. The CDR3 is 17 amino acids. CDR3 bases: TGCGCCAGCAGCTTGGGTTCGGGACAGGGGGCCGCAGATACGCAGTATTTT. Translated, it gives CASSLGSGQGAADTQYF.

The gene calls are TRBV27 and TRBJ2-7; 7 bases agree with TRBD2. The germline V gene encodes CDR1 MNHEY and CDR2 SMNVEV (reference sequence). This CDR3 region has 15 residues. V trimming: 0 bases; J trimming: 4 bases; junction bases outside the gene matches: 6. CDR3 in DNA: TGTGCCAGCAGTTTATCTAGCGGGTTTCGGTACGAGCAGTACTTC. This encodes CASSLSSGFRYEQYF.

The J gene is TRBJ1-5, the V gene TRBV7-2; possible D gene TRBD1, 6 bases. CDR3 length equals 17 residues. Germline CDR1 and CDR2: SGHTA and FQGNSA. The V end was cut by 5 bases, the J end by 0 bases, with 17 bases between. The CDR3 DNA reads TGTGCCAGCAGCGCAGCCGGGACACCTTATAGCAATCAGCCCCAGCATTTT. Its translation is CASSAAGTPYSNQPQHF.

This sequence joins TRBV5-1 and TRBJ2-3, with D unresolved. The CDR3 contains 13 residues. The germline CDR1 and CDR2 sequences are SGHRS and YFSETQ. V lost 3 bases and J 1 base, leaving 6 bases between the germline ends. CDR3 sequence (DNA): TGCGCCAGCAGCTCCTCTGGCACAGATACGCAGTATTTT. Residues: CASSSSGTDTQYF.

In DNA form, the CDR3 reads TGTGCCAGCAGAGACAGGGGTGCAGATACGCAGTATTTT. Amino acids: CASRDRGADTQYF. V and J are TRBV7-2 and TRBJ2-3; 8 bases agree with TRBD1. V shed 6 bases and J 4 bases; nucleotides not matched to a gene: 3. This CDR3 has 13 amino acids. From germline, CDR1 is SGHTA and CDR2 FQGNSA. Complete variable domain (other parts from reference TRBV7-2 and TRBJ2-3): GAGVSQSPSNKVTEKGKDVELRCDPISGHTALYWYRQSLGQGLEFLIYFQGNSAPDKSGLPSDRFSAERTGGSVSTLTIQRTQQEDSAVYLCASRDRGADTQYFGPGTRLTVL.